This TCR beta chain was retrieved from a study of CD8 T cells in Susac syndrome. Overall study findings and caveats: Only a relatively small number of individuals were included in the TCR sequencing and HLA analysis.

The CDR3 runs to 14 residues. Germline CDR1 is MNHNS and CDR2 is SASEGT. V lost 6 bases and J lost 0, with 12 bases in between. Random hexamers primed reverse transcription of about 0.5 to 1 ug RNA. TCRdb analysed the immunoSEQ multiplex PCR reads with MiXCR anew, one entry per CDR3 protein. The sample has about 140,000 distinct CDR3 sequences, just under 95% seen once. The diagnostic criteria were recently defined, and patients with Susac syndrome met them for definite or probable disease. A word on this clonotype: Its matching antigen is unknown.

V and J are TRBV6-1 and TRBJ2-7; no clear D. This sequence was found in a human donor with Susac syndrome. The specimen sequenced was CD4+ T cells from PBMCs. The CDR3 reads CASSRTASSYEQYF. CDR3 nucleotides: TGTGCCAGCAGCCGAACGGCGAGCTCCTACGAGCAGTACTTC.